Listed below are T cell receptor beta chains from one sample, sequenced in a study of T cells in Graves' hyperthyroidism and ophthalmopathy. One entry per CDR3 protein, called by TCRdb with MiXCR from the multiplex PCR reads. The table shows roughly 720,000 distinct CDR3 sequences, with around a sixth occurring only once. The material sequenced was blood. All receptors come from a man aged 45-65 years with Graves' hyperthyroidism. CDR3s include the opening cysteine and the closing phenylalanine or tryptophan.

j_call: TRBJ2-1
v_call: TRBV28
cdr3_aa: CASSLLVGGDEQFF

j_call: TRBJ2-3
v_call: TRBV9
cdr3_aa: CASSATSGRSSTDTQYF

j_call: TRBJ1-5
v_call: TRBV30
cdr3_aa: CAWSSGYSNQPQHF

j_call: TRBJ1-6
v_call: TRBV6-5
cdr3_aa: CASSYQDGSSSPLHF

j_call: TRBJ2-7
v_call: TRBV19
cdr3_aa: CASSRGVGYEQYF

j_call: TRBJ1-4
v_call: TRBV6-7
cdr3_aa: CASSYEPGTGDEKLFF

j_call: TRBJ2-6
v_call: TRBV28
cdr3_aa: CASSTDRALSGANVLTF

j_call: TRBJ2-7
v_call: TRBV20-1
cdr3_aa: CSAASGRLYEQYF

j_call: TRBJ1-2
v_call: TRBV27
cdr3_aa: CASSLSSGSYGYTF

j_call: TRBJ2-7
v_call: TRBV14
cdr3_aa: CASSQLAGGREQYF

j_call: TRBJ2-7
v_call: TRBV20-1
cdr3_aa: CSAKKAGTSAYSYEQYF

j_call: TRBJ1-1
v_call: TRBV7-3
cdr3_aa: CASSLYRGAGEAFF

j_call: TRBJ1-2
v_call: TRBV28
cdr3_aa: CASRPLGGATAYGYTF

j_call: TRBJ2-7
v_call: TRBV4-1
cdr3_aa: CASSLIVDTAYEQYF

j_call: TRBJ2-7
v_call: TRBV28
cdr3_aa: CASSSGGSVSEQYF

j_call: TRBJ2-5
v_call: TRBV28
cdr3_aa: CASSSRQGDGKTQYF

j_call: TRBJ2-2
v_call: TRBV13
cdr3_aa: CASSQGTSGFTGELFF

j_call: TRBJ2-7
v_call: TRBV6-1
cdr3_aa: CASIIGSGLISYEQYF

j_call: TRBJ2-7
v_call: TRBV5-6
cdr3_aa: CASSQTGRYEQYF

j_call: TRBJ2-7
v_call: TRBV5-1
cdr3_aa: CASSETSGVYEQYF

j_call: TRBJ2-7
v_call: TRBV20-1
cdr3_aa: CSARGQAGLSYEQYF

j_call: TRBJ2-7
v_call: TRBV24-1
cdr3_aa: CATSDSSFHEQYF

j_call: TRBJ2-6
v_call: TRBV11-2
cdr3_aa: CASSGPVVSPGANVLTF

j_call: TRBJ2-1
v_call: TRBV28
cdr3_aa: CASSVAGLVFGSKEQFF

j_call: TRBJ2-2
v_call: TRBV12-3/TRBV12-4
cdr3_aa: CASSLEVVAGPTGELFF

j_call: TRBJ2-1
v_call: TRBV2
cdr3_aa: CASSDTSLVSFF

j_call: TRBJ2-6
v_call: TRBV5-1
cdr3_aa: CASSGSGTFSGANVLTF

j_call: TRBJ2-1
v_call: TRBV25-1
cdr3_aa: CASSDIAGVSEQFF